Sequencing of this TCR beta chain was carried out in a study of Graves' ophthalmopathy and Graves' hyperthyroidism. Overall study results and limits: Most expanded clonotypes from thyroid (those above 0.001 frequency) were also found in blood. Ophthalmopathy and stable hyperthyroidism were discriminated by a 13-signature model, with 85% to 90% sensitivity and approximately 77% specificity.

Germline CDR1 and CDR2: MNHEY and SVGAGI. The J segment lost 7 bases and the V segment lost 5 bases, leaving 12 bases of the junction unmatched. CDR3 length: 16 amino acids. Using RNA transcripts, the TCR beta CDR3 regions were amplified. Second-round multiplex PCR followed a first-round RT-PCR using HTBI primers. Using its own MiXCR run on the multiplex PCR reads, TCRdb lists one record per CDR3 protein. The sample includes 150,000 to 200,000 distinct CDR3 sequences, just under 40% of them seen just once. This clonotype has ten or more counts. The antigen is not known. All donors with ophthalmopathy were recorded as having moderate-to-severe activity, CAS ≥3, NOSPECS ≥4 and a duration under 3 months. Excluded were patients with other autoimmune diseases, uncontrolled infections, pregnancy or lactation.

This chain uses TRBV6-5 with TRBJ2-2; 8 positions agree with TRBD1. The specimen was peripheral blood. The sequence derives from a man aged 25 to 40 with Graves' ophthalmopathy. CDR3 in DNA: TGTGCCAGCAGTCACCGACAGGGGTTTGACATCGGGGAGCTGTTTTTT. Translation gives CASSHRQGFDIGELFF.